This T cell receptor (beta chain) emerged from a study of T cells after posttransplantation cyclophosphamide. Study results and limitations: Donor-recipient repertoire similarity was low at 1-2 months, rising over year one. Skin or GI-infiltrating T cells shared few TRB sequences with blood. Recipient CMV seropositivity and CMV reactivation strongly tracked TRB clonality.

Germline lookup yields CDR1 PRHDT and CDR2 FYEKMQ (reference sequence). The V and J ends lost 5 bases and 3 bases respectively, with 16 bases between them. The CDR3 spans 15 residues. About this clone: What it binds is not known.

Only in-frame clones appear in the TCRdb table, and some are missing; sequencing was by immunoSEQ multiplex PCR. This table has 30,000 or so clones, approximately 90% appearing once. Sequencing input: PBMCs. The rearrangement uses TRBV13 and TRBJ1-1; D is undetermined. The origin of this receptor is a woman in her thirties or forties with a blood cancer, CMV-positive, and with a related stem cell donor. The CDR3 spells CASSPGMIAYTEAFF. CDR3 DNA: TGTGCCAGCAGCCCCGGGATGATTGCGTACACTGAAGCTTTCTTT. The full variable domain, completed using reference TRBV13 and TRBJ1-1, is AAGVIQSPRHLIKEKRETATLKCYPIPRHDTVYWYQQGPGQDPQFLISFYEKMQSDKGSIPDRFSAQQFSDYHSELNMSSLELGDSALYFCASSPGMIAYTEAFFGQGTRLTVV.